The 5 T cell receptor beta chains in this list originate from one sample, sequenced in a study of OX40 agonist ivuxolimab in advanced cancers. Data came from immunoSEQ multiplex PCR; TCRdb stores just in-frame clones and leaves some out. The sample has about 20,000 clones, 70% to 90% seen once; the top ten hold 16%. The input for sequencing was CD4+ or CD8+ T cells sorted from blood, taken in a trial of the OX40 agonist ivuxolimab. The receptors were gathered from an adult with an advanced solid tumor such as melanoma, head and neck, liver or kidney cancer.

The chain uses TRBV2 and TRBJ2-1, with 8 bases fitting TRBD2. V trimming: 7 bases; J trimming: 6 bases; junction bases outside the gene matches: 14. The V gene's germline CDR1 is SNHLY and CDR2 FYNNEI. The CDR3 extends over 16 amino acids. This CDR3 reads CASNDNPSGGGNEQFF. CDR3 bases: TGTGCCAGCAATGACAACCCCTCGGGGGGGGGCAATGAGCAGTTCTTC.

The J gene is TRBJ2-3, the V gene TRBV5-6, with TRBD2 matching over 9 bases. CDR3 length: 16 residues. The germline gives CDR1 SGHDT, CDR2 YYEEEE. V shed 0 bases and J 2 bases; nucleotides not matched to a gene: 4. The CDR3: CASSLGSGGLTDTQYF. For the CDR3, the DNA is TGTGCCAGCAGCTTGGGAAGCGGGGGGCTCACAGATACGCAGTATTTT.

The chain uses TRBV7-3 and TRBJ2-3, with TRBD2 matching 8 bases. Trimming removed 5 bases from V and 1 base from J; junction bases left unmatched: 11. This CDR3 comprises 17 residues. In germline, CDR1 is SGHTA, CDR2 FQGTGA. CDR3 sequence: CASSPQGLGGGTDTQYF. The CDR3 DNA reads TGTGCCAGCAGCCCCCAGGGACTAGGAGGGGGCACAGATACGCAGTATTTT.

J is TRBJ2-2 and V is TRBV5-6; D gene ambiguous. The CDR3 extends over 16 amino acids. V gave up 6 bases and J gave up 7 bases, with 22 bases separating them. Germline CDR1 reads SGHDT; CDR2 reads YYEEEE. CDR3 bases: TGTGCCAGCAACCTACGACCGTTAGTCGTCAGCGGGGAGCTGTTTTTT. Translation: CASNLRPLVVSGELFF.

The chain has TRBV6-1 and TRBJ1-2; D gene ambiguous. V lost 3 bases, J lost 3 bases, and 2 bases lay in between. The CDR3 has 11 amino acids. CDR1 and CDR2 from the germline V gene are MNHNS and SASEGT. The CDR3 is CASSDHYGYTF. The CDR3 bases are TGTGCCAGCAGTGACCACTATGGCTACACCTTC.